Listed here is a single T cell receptor (beta chain). What it binds is unknown. V was clipped by 4 bases and J by 4 bases, with 12 bases between them. In germline, CDR1 is SGHRS, CDR2 YFSETQ. The CDR3 extends over 14 amino acids. The PCR employed 60 Vbeta primers together with 13 Jbeta primers. TCRdb's table, derived via immunoSEQ multiplex PCR, lists solely in-frame clones and lacks some. The table lists 180,000 or so clones, over 75% of them singletons. The data derive from a study of cytomegalovirus exposure and HLA in healthy donors. Study results and caveats: One variant, a missense change in DCLRE1C, was linked in a later analysis to TCR beta V- and J-gene trimming.

The clonotype originates from a man aged 45-65 years in good health and CMV-seropositive. The specimen sequenced was PBMCs. This chain joins TRBV5-1 and TRBJ2-1; D perhaps matches TRBD2 (6 bases). CDR3 loop: CASSPGDGYNEQFF. The CDR3 nucleotides are TGCGCCAGCAGCCCGGGAGATGGGTACAATGAGCAGTTCTTC. Using reference TRBV5-1 and TRBJ2-1 for the parts outside the CDR3, the full variable domain is KAGVTQTPRYLIKTRGQQVTLSCSPISGHRSVSWYQQTPGQGLQFLFEYFSETQRNKGNFPGRFSGRQFSNSRSEMNVSTLELGDSALYLCASSPGDGYNEQFFGPGTRLTVL.